This paragraph covers one TCR beta chain sequence. This specimen belongs to a study of blood T cell repertoires in COVID-19. Study information: Samples taken during acute and convalescent COVID-19 were collected in the United States, Italy and Spain.

Seattle patient enrollment occurred during active infection, with longitudinal follow-up thereafter. The method was immunoSEQ multiplex PCR; TCRdb's version includes in-frame clones alone and lacks a portion of them. The sample records 150,000 to 200,000 clones, over 85% being singletons. This CDR3 spans 15 amino acids. Germline CDR1 reads SGHTS; CDR2 reads YDEGEE. V lost 0 bases and J lost 12, with 20 bases in between. This rearrangement joins TRBV5-8 to TRBJ2-3, with D tentatively TRBD1 (7 bases). The TCR sequence derives from a woman aged 55-69 years with COVID-19, enrolled during active disease. The specimen was peripheral blood. CDR3 DNA sequence: TGTGCCAGCAGCTTGGACAGGGGAGGACTTATCCCACAGTATTTT. Translating gives CASSLDRGGLIPQYF.